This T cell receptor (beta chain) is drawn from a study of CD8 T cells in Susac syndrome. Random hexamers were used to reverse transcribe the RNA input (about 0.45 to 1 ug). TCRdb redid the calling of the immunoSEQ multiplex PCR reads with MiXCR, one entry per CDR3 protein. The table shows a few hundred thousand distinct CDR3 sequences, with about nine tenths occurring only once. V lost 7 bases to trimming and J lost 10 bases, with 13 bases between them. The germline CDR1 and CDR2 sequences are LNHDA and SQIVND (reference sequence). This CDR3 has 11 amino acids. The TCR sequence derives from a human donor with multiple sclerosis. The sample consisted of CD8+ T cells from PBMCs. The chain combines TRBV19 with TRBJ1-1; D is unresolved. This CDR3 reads CASIYGPRAFF. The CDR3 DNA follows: TGTGCCAGTATTTATGGGCCTCGAGCTTTCTTT.